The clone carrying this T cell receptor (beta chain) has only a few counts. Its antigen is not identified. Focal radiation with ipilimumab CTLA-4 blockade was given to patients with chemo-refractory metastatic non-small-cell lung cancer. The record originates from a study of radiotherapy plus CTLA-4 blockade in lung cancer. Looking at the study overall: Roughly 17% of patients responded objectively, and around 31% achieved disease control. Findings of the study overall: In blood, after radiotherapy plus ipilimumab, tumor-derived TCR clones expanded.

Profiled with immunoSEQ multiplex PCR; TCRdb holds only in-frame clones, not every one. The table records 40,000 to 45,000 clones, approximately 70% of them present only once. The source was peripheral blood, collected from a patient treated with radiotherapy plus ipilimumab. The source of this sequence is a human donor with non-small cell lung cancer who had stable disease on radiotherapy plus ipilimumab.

CDR3 sequence reads: CAWSDQIQETQYF. In DNA, the CDR3 is TGTGCCTGGAGTGATCAAATCCAAGAGACCCAGTACTTC. V is TRBV30 and J is TRBJ2-5; D gene unclear. The CDR3 runs to 13 residues. The V end lost 1 base, the J end lost 1 base, and 7 bases lay between the germline ends. Germline V gene lookup returns CDR1 GTSNPN and CDR2 SVGIG (reference sequence). Filled out from reference TRBV30 and TRBJ2-5, the complete variable domain reads SQTIHQWPATLVQPVGSPLSLECTVEGTSNPNLYWYRQAAGRGLQLLFYSVGIGQISSEVPQNLSASRPQDRQFILSSKKLLLSDSGFYLCAWSDQIQETQYFGPGTRLLVL.